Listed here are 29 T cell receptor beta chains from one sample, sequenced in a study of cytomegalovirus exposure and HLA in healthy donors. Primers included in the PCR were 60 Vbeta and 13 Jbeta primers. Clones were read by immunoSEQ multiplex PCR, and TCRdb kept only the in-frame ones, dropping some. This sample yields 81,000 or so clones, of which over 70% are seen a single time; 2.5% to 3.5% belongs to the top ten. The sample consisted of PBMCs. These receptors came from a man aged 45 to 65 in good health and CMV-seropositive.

CDR3 nucleotide sequence: TGTGCCAGCTCACCCGATGAGGGTTGGCATGGCTACACCTTC. Translation gives CASSPDEGWHGYTF. The chain is built from TRBV18 and TRBJ1-2; the D is unclear. The CDR3 runs to 14 residues. The V end lost 3 bases, the J end lost 6 bases, and 14 bases lay between the germline ends. The germline CDR1 and CDR2 sequences are KGHSH and LQKENI.

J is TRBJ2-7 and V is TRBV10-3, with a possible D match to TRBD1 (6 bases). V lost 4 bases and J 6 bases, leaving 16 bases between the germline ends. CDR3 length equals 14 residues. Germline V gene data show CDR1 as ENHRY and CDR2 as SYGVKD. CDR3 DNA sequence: TGTGCCATCAGTGGGGGCAGTGTGGGGGCCGAGCAGTACTTC. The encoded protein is CAISGGSVGAEQYF.

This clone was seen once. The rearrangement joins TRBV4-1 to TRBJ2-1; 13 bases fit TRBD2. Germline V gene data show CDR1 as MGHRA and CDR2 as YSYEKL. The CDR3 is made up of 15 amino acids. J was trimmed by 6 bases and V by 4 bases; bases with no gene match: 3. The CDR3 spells CASSRGTSGTNEQFF. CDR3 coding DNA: TGCGCCAGCAGCCGCGGGACTAGCGGGACCAATGAGCAGTTCTTC.

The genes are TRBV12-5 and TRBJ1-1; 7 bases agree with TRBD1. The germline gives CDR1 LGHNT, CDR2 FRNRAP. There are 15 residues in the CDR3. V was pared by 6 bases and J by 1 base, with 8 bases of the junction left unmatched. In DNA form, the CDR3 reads TGTGCTAGTGGCACCGGACAGGCGAGGAACACTGAAGCTTTCTTT. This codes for CASGTGQARNTEAFF.

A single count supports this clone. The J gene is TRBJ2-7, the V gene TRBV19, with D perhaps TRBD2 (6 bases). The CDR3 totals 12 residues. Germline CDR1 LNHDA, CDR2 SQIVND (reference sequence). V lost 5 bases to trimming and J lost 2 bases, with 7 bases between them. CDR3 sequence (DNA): TGTGCCAGTAGTCGGGGGACCTACGAGCAGTACTTC. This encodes CASSRGTYEQYF.

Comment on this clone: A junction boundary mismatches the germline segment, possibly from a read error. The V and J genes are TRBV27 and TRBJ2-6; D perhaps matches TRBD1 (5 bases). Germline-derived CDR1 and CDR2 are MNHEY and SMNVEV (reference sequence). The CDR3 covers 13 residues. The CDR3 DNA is TGTGCCAGCAGTCTAACTGGGGCCAACGGCCTGACTTTC. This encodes CASSLTGANGLTF.

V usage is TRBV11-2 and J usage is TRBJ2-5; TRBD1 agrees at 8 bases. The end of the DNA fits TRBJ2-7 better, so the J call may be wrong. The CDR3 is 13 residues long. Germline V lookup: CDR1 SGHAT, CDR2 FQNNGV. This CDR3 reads CASSLDRVDEQYF. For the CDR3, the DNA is TGTGCCAGCAGTCTGGACAGGGTGGACGAGCAGTACTTC.

Here the CDR3 DNA reads TGTGCCAGCAGCTTAGGGTCTAGCGGCTCCTACGAGCAGTACTTC. This gives the protein CASSLGSSGSYEQYF. This chain joins TRBV11-2 and TRBJ2-7; TRBD2 aligns across 7 bases. Losses at the gene ends were 1 base for V and 0 bases for J; bases not matched to a gene: 3. There are 15 residues in the CDR3. Per germline, CDR1 SGHAT and CDR2 FQNNGV.

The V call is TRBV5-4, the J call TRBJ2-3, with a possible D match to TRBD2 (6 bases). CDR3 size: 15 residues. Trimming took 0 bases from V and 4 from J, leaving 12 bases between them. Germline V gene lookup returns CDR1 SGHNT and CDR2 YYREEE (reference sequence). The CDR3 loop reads CASSLDAGLADTQYF. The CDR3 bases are TGTGCCAGCAGCTTGGATGCGGGATTGGCAGATACGCAGTATTTT.

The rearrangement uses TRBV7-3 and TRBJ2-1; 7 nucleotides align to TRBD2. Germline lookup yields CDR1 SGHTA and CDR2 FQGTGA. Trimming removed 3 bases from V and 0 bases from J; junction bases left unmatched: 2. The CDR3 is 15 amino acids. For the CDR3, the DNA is TGTGCCAGCAGCTTCGGCGGGGGCTCCTACAATGAGCAGTTCTTC. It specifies CASSFGGGSYNEQFF. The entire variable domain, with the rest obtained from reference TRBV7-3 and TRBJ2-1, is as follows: GAGVSQTPSNKVTEKGKYVELRCDPISGHTALYWYRQSLGQGPEFLIYFQGTGAADDSGLPNDRFFAVRPEGSVSTLKIQRTERGDSAVYLCASSFGGGSYNEQFFGPGTRLTVL.

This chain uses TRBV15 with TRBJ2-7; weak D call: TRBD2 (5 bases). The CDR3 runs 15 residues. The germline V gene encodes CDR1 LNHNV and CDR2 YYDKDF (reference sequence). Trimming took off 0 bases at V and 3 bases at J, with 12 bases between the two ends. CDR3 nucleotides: TGTGCCACCAGCAGAGAGGGTTCGGGGATCTACGAGCAGTACTTC. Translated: CATSREGSGIYEQYF.

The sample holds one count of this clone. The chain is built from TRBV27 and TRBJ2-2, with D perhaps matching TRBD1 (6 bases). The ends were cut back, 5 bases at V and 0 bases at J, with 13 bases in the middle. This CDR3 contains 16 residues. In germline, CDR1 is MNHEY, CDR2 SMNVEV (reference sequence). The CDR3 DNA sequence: TGTGCCAGCAGTCTAATGACAGGAGCGAACACCGGGGAGCTGTTTTTT. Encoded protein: CASSLMTGANTGELFF.

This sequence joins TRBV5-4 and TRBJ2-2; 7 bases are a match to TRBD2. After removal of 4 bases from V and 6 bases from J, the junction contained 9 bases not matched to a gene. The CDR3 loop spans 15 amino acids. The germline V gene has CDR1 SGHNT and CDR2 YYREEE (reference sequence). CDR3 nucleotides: TGTGCCAGCAGCACCGAACTTGGGGGGGCCGGGGAGCTGTTTTTT. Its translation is CASSTELGGAGELFF.

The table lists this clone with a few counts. The CDR3 protein is CASGRDSGYTF. In DNA, the CDR3 is TGTGCCAGCGGACGGGACAGTGGCTACACCTTC. J is TRBJ1-2 and V is TRBV7-2; TRBD1 matches at 7 bases. The V segment lost 8 bases and the J segment 7 bases; nucleotides outside the gene matches: 4. CDR1 and CDR2 (germline): SGHTA, FQGNSA. CDR3 length equals 11 residues.

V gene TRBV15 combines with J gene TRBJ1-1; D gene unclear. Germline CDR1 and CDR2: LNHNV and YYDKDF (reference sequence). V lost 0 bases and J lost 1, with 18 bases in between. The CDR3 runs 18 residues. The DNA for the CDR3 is TGTGCCACCAGCAGAGATCGCCACCCCGGACTCGAGAACACTGAAGCTTTCTTT. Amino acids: CATSRDRHPGLENTEAFF.

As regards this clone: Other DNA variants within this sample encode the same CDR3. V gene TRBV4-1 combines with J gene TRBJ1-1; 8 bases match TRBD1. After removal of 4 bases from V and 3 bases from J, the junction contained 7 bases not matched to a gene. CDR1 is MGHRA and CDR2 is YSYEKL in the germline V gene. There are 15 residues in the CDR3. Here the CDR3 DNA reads TGCGCCAGCAGCCGAGGACAGGGTAGGGACACTGAAGCTTTCTTT. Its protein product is CASSRGQGRDTEAFF.

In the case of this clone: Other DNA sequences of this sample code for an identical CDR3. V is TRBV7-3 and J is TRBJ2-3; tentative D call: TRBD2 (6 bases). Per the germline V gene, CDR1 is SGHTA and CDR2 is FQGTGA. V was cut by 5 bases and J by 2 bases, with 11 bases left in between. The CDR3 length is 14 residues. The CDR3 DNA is TGTGCCAGCAGCCTTAGCGGAATCACAGATACGCAGTATTTT. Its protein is CASSLSGITDTQYF.

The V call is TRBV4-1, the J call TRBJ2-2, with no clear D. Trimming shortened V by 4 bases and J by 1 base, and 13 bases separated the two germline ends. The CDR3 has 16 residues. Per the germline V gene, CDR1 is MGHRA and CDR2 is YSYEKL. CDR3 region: CASSPVTPLNTGELFF. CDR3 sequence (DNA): TGCGCCAGCAGCCCTGTGACTCCTTTGAACACCGGGGAGCTGTTTTTT.

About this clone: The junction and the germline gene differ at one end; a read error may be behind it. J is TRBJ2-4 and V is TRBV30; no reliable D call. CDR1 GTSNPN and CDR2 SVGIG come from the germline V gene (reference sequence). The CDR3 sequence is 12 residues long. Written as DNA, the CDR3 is TGTGCCTGGAGTGTACAGAAAAACAGTCAGTACTTC. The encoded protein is CAWSVQKNSQYF.

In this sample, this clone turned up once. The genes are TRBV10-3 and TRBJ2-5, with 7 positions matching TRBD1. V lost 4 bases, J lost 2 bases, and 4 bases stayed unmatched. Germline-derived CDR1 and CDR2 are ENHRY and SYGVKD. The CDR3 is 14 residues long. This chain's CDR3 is CAISVGTAQETQYF. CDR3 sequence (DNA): TGTGCCATCAGTGTTGGGACAGCACAAGAGACCCAGTACTTC.

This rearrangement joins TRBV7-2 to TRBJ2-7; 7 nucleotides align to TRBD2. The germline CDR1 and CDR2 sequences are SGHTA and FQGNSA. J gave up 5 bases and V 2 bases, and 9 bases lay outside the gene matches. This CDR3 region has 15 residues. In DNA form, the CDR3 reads TGTGCCAGCAGCTTATTGGGGGAGGGCCCCAACGAGCAGTACTTC. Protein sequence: CASSLLGEGPNEQYF.

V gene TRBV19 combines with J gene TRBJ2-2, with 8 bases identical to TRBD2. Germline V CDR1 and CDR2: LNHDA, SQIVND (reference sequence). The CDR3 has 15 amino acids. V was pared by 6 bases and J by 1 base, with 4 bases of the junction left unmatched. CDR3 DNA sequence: TGTGCCAGTAGGTTAGCGGGACAGAACACCGGGGAGCTGTTTTTT. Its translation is CASRLAGQNTGELFF.

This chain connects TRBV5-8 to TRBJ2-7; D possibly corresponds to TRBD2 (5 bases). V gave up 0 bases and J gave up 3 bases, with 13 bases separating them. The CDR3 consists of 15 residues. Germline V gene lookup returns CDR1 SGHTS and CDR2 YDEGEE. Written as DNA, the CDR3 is TGTGCCAGCAGCTTGGGTCCCCCGGGATACTACGAGCAGTACTTC. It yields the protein CASSLGPPGYYEQYF.

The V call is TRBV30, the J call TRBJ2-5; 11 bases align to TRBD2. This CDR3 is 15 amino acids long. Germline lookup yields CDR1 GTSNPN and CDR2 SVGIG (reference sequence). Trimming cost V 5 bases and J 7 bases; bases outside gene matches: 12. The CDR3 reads CAWDGLAGGSVTQYF. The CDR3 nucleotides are TGTGCCTGGGATGGACTAGCGGGTGGATCTGTGACCCAGTACTTC.

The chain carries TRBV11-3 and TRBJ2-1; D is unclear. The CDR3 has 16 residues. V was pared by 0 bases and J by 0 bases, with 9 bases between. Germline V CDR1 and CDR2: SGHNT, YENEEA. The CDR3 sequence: CASSLEVASSYNEQFF. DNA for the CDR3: TGTGCCAGCAGCTTAGAGGTAGCCAGCTCCTACAATGAGCAGTTCTTC.

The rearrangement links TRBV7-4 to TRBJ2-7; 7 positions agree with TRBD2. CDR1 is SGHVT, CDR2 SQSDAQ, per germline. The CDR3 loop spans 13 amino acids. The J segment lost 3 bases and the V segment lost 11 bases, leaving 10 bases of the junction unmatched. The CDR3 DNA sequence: TGTGCCGTAAAGCTAGCGGTTATCTACGAGCAGTACTTC. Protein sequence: CAVKLAVIYEQYF.

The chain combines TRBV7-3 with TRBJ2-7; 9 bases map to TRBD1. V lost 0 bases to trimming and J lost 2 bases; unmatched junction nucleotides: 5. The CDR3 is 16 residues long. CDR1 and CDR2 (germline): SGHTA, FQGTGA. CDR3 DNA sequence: TGTGCCAGCAGCTTAACAGGTGACAGGGGGACCTACGAGCAGTACTTC. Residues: CASSLTGDRGTYEQYF.

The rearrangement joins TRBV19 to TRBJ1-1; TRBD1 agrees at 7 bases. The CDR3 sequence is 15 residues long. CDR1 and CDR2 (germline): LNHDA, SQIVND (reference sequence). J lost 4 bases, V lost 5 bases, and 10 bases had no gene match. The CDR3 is CASSVSTGLATEAFF. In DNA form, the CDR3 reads TGTGCCAGTAGTGTCTCGACAGGGTTGGCCACTGAAGCTTTCTTT.

CDR3 amino acids: CASIAHSTDTQYF. As DNA, the CDR3 is TGCGCCAGCATAGCGCATAGCACAGATACGCAGTATTTT. The chain employs TRBV5-1 and TRBJ2-3; D perhaps matches TRBD2 (5 bases). The CDR3 is made up of 13 amino acids. Between the trimmed V and J ends, which lost 6 bases and 0 bases, there was a span of 8 bases. The germline V gene has CDR1 SGHRS and CDR2 YFSETQ.